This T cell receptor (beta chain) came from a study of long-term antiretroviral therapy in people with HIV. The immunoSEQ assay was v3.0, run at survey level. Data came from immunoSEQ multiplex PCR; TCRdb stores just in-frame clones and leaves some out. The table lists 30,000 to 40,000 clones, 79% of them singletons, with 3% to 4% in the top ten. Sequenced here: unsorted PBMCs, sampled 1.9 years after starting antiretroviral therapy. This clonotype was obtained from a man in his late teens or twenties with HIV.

In nucleotides, the CDR3 is TGTGCCAGCAGCTTAGCTGTCGTGTACGAGCAGTACTTC. Residues: CASSLAVVYEQYF. The gene calls are TRBV7-2 and TRBJ2-7, with D unresolved. The V and J ends lost 0 bases and 4 bases respectively, with 7 bases between them. Germline CDR1 SGHTA, CDR2 FQGNSA. The CDR3 consists of 13 residues. The variable domain in full, completed from reference TRBV7-2 and TRBJ2-7, reads GAGVSQSPSNKVTEKGKDVELRCDPISGHTALYWYRQSLGQGLEFLIYFQGNSAPDKSGLPSDRFSAERTGGSVSTLTIQRTQQEDSAVYLCASSLAVVYEQYFGPGTRLTVT.